This T cell receptor beta chain was retrieved from a study of blood T cells in healthy people across ages. Each sample provided at least 6 micrograms of extracted total RNA. A second PCR, run for about 6 to 11 cycles, used a sample-barcoded 5' primer plus a J-beta primer mix. TCRdb re-derived calls from the 5' RACE reads in MiXCR, one entry per CDR3 protein. The top ten hold 10% of the sample, which has 800,000 to 950,000 distinct CDR3 sequences, about 28% seen once. This clonotype came up many times. Germline V lookup: CDR1 MDHEN, CDR2 SYDVKM. CDR3 length equals 14 residues. The ends lost 2 bases at V and 9 bases at J; junction bases unmatched: 7. In addition, the sample was reused for a study of T cells of mothers and their children.

The chain recombines TRBV28 with TRBJ2-5; 9 bases map to TRBD1. The receptor comes from a woman aged 40 to 50 in good health. Sequenced sample: blood. This CDR3 is CASSLSDRGMAQYF. CDR3 nucleotide sequence: TGTGCCAGCAGTTTAAGTGACAGGGGGATGGCCCAGTACTTC.